The 21 T cell receptor beta chains listed next were all sequenced from one sample in a study of shared clonotypes between healthy human individuals. Produced via immunoSEQ multiplex PCR; TCRdb's table is partial and in-frame only. The repertoire holds some 2,000,000 clones, with around 95% as singletons. Sequencing was carried out using naive CD4+ T cells sorted from blood. The subset was: CD45RA+ positively selected. The receptors here all came from a man aged 18 to 35 in good health.

This clone has just one count. The genes are TRBV25-1 and TRBJ1-2; D perhaps matches TRBD1 (5 bases). Per the germline V gene, CDR1 is MGHDK and CDR2 is SYGVNS. V gave up 5 bases and J gave up 3 bases, with 13 bases separating them. The CDR3 is made up of 14 amino acids. The CDR3 here is CASSPAGTHYGYTF. CDR3 sequence (DNA): TGTGCCAGCAGTCCGGCCGGGACGCACTATGGCTACACCTTC.

The V gene is TRBV2, the J gene TRBJ2-5; TRBD2 agrees at 11 bases. The CDR3 runs 15 residues. In germline, CDR1 is SNHLY, CDR2 FYNNEI. V trimming: 10 bases; J trimming: 2 bases; junction bases outside the gene matches: 9. The CDR3 DNA is TGTGCCACCACACGACTAGCGGGGAATCAAGAGACCCAGTACTTC. Amino acid sequence: CATTRLAGNQETQYF.

The V and J genes are TRBV21-1 and TRBJ2-7; the D segment call TRBD2 is taken from the table without a DNA check. TRBV21-1 corresponds to a pseudogene. The CDR3 is made up of 20 amino acids. CDR3 sequence (DNA): TGTGCCAGCAGCAAAACGGTGGGGAAGAGTAGCGGGGGTTACTCCTACGAGCAGTACTTC. Its protein is CASSKTVGKSSGGYSYEQYF.

As to this clone: Other DNA sequences in this specimen translate into the identical CDR3. The CDR3 sequence: CASSLGGGTEAFF. The CDR3 nucleotides are TGTGCCAGCAGCTTAGGAGGGGGGACTGAAGCTTTCTTT. The chain couples TRBV7-8 to TRBJ1-1; D is possibly TRBD1 (6 bases). CDR1 is SGHVS and CDR2 is FQNEAQ in the germline V gene. There are 13 residues in the CDR3. Trimming removed 1 base at V and 5 bases at J, with 8 bases between.

DNA of the CDR3: TGTGCCAGCAGTAAATTAACCGGGACAGGGAGTTTCCCTCCCTCACCCCTCCACTTT. It yields the protein CASSKLTGTGSFPPSPLHF. The V and J genes are TRBV27 and TRBJ1-6; 9 nucleotides align to TRBD1. V was pared by 5 bases and J by 10 bases, with 21 bases of the junction left unmatched. CDR3 length: 19 amino acids. Germline V gene lookup returns CDR1 MNHEY and CDR2 SMNVEV (reference sequence).

To note about this clone: Different DNA sequences within this sample yield the same CDR3. V gene TRBV5-1 combines with J gene TRBJ1-6, with 7 bases aligning to TRBD1. Germline loops: CDR1 SGHRS, CDR2 YFSETQ. Germline trimming cut 0 bases from V and 9 bases from J; bases unmatched to any gene: 3. This CDR3 has 14 amino acids. The DNA for the CDR3 is TGCGCCAGCAGCTTGGGACAGGGCAGTTCACCCCTCCACTTT. Protein: CASSLGQGSSPLHF.

Notes on this clone: Relative to the germline gene, one junction end is altered; a read error may explain this. The genes are TRBV28 and TRBJ1-6; D is unclear. The CDR3 length is 16 residues. Germline V gene data show CDR1 as MDHEN and CDR2 as SYDVKM. CDR3 in DNA: TGTGCCAGCAGTCTGAAAACTTCGGGAGGTAATTCATCCCTCCACTTT. Translation gives CASSLKTSGGNSSLHF. The full variable domain, its missing parts supplied by reference TRBV28 and TRBJ1-6, is DVKVTQSSRYLVKRTGEKVFLECVQDMDHENMFWYRQDPGLGLRLIYFSYDVKMKEKGDIPEGYSVSREKKERFSLILESASTNQTSMYLCASSLKTSGGNSSLHFGNGTRLTVT.

The chain has TRBV4-1 and TRBJ2-3; TRBD2 matches at 7 bases. This CDR3 has 16 amino acids. Per the germline V gene, CDR1 is MGHRA and CDR2 is YSYEKL. The junction had 6 bases not matched to a gene; V was cut back by 3 bases and J by 0 bases. CDR3 bases: TGCGCCAGCAGCCACGGACTAGGGAGTAGCACAGATACGCAGTATTTT. It is translated as CASSHGLGSSTDTQYF.

J is TRBJ1-6 and V is TRBV27; D possibly corresponds to TRBD1 (5 bases). CDR3 size: 16 residues. V was pared by 2 bases and J by 7 bases, with 15 bases between. Germline values: CDR1 MNHEY, CDR2 SMNVEV (reference sequence). The chain's CDR3 is CASSLAPGRLNSPLHF. CDR3 DNA sequence: TGTGCCAGCAGTTTAGCCCCGGGACGGCTAAATTCACCCCTCCACTTT.

CDR3: CASSLPRNVPGELFF. DNA for the CDR3: TGTGCCAGCAGCCTCCCCCGTAATGTCCCCGGGGAGCTGTTTTTT. The chain employs TRBV7-9 and TRBJ2-2, with D unresolved. Trimming took 5 bases from V and 6 from J, leaving 16 bases between them. The CDR3 spans 15 residues. The germline gives CDR1 SEHNR, CDR2 FQNEAQ (reference sequence).

In regard to this clone: Other nucleotide sequences in the sample specify the same CDR3. V usage is TRBV30 and J usage is TRBJ2-7, with D maybe TRBD1 (5 bases). Trimming left V 1 base short and J 6 bases short, with 7 bases between. The CDR3 spans 11 residues. Germline CDR1 reads GTSNPN; CDR2 reads SVGIG (reference sequence). The CDR3 reads CAWSGQGEQYF. CDR3 coding DNA: TGTGCCTGGAGTGGCCAGGGCGAGCAGTACTTC.

Concerning this clone: The identical CDR3 is also encoded by other nucleotide sequences in the sample. The V call is TRBV19, the J call TRBJ2-7; D is perhaps TRBD1 (6 bases). From germline, CDR1 is LNHDA and CDR2 SQIVND (reference sequence). V lost 1 base, J lost 1 base, and 8 bases lay in between. This CDR3 spans 14 amino acids. CDR3 in DNA: TGTGCCAGTAGTATAGTGGGACAATCCTACGAGCAGTACTTC. Translated: CASSIVGQSYEQYF.

The rearrangement links TRBV15 to TRBJ2-7; D may correspond to TRBD1 or TRBD2 (5 bases each). This CDR3 spans 17 amino acids. Looked up from germline, CDR1 is LNHNV and CDR2 is YYDKDF (reference sequence). With 1 base removed from V and 1 base from J, the gap between germline ends came to 17 bases. In DNA form, the CDR3 reads TGTGCCACCAGCAGAGTTCCCCCCGGGACCGCGTCCTACGAGCAGTACTTC. Translated: CATSRVPPGTASYEQYF.

The chain employs TRBV18 and TRBJ2-1; 15 bases are shared with TRBD2. Per the germline V gene, CDR1 is KGHSH and CDR2 is LQKENI. The CDR3 loop spans 19 amino acids. V trimming: 4 bases; J trimming: 4 bases; junction bases outside the gene matches: 11. The CDR3: CASSLSGTSGRRRYNEQFF. The CDR3 region has the DNA TGTGCCAGCTCACTGTCGGGGACTAGCGGGAGGCGAAGGTACAATGAGCAGTTCTTC.

The rearrangement uses TRBV7-2 and TRBJ2-2; D gene ambiguous. Deletions cut 5 bases from V and 1 base from J, with 8 bases between. This CDR3 has 14 amino acids. Germline CDR1 is SGHTA and CDR2 is FQGNSA. The CDR3: CASSAQQNTGELFF. In DNA form, the CDR3 reads TGTGCCAGCAGCGCTCAACAGAACACCGGGGAGCTGTTTTTT. Full variable domain (remainder filled in from reference TRBV7-2 and TRBJ2-2): GAGVSQSPSNKVTEKGKDVELRCDPISGHTALYWYRQSLGQGLEFLIYFQGNSAPDKSGLPSDRFSAERTGGSVSTLTIQRTQQEDSAVYLCASSAQQNTGELFFGEGSRLTVL.

This sequence joins TRBV5-1 and TRBJ2-1; no clear D gene. This CDR3 has 15 amino acids. The V gene's germline CDR1 is SGHRS and CDR2 YFSETQ. Deletions cut 1 base from V and 3 bases from J, with 11 bases between. The CDR3 is CASSLQPPNYNEQFF. The CDR3 coding sequence is TGCGCCAGCAGCTTGCAGCCCCCTAACTACAATGAGCAGTTCTTC.

This clone occurred once. V gene TRBV11-2 combines with J gene TRBJ2-1; 11 nucleotides match TRBD2. The junction had 6 bases not matched to a gene; V was cut back by 8 bases and J by 6 bases. This CDR3 comprises 14 residues. The germline gives CDR1 SGHAT, CDR2 FQNNGV. In nucleotides, the CDR3 is TGTGCCAGCGGGAGGACTAGCGGGTCCAATGAGCAGTTCTTC. This codes for CASGRTSGSNEQFF.

The chain employs TRBV6-5 and TRBJ2-2; D perhaps matches TRBD2 (6 bases). Germline values: CDR1 MNHEY, CDR2 SVGAGI. V was trimmed by 6 bases and J by 2 bases, leaving 13 bases between them. The CDR3 sequence is 15 residues long. The CDR3 bases are TGTGCCAGCAGGCTAGCGACAGCTAACACCGGGGAGCTGTTTTTT. Translated, it gives CASRLATANTGELFF.

The chain couples TRBV30 to TRBJ1-1; no reliable D call. Germline CDR1 GTSNPN, CDR2 SVGIG (reference sequence). The length of the CDR3 is 13 residues. Trimming removed 5 bases at V and 4 bases at J, with 14 bases between. CDR3 DNA: TGTGCCTGGGCCTTTACAGAGGCCACTGAAGCTTTCTTT. Amino acid sequence: CAWAFTEATEAFF.

V is TRBV15 and J is TRBJ2-6; D gene ambiguous. This CDR3 has 16 amino acids. Germline CDR1 LNHNV, CDR2 YYDKDF (reference sequence). Trimming took 0 bases from V and 0 from J, leaving 6 bases between them. The CDR3 nucleotides read TGTGCCACCAGCAGAGACTTTGACTCTGGGGCCAACGTCCTGACTTTC. As protein: CATSRDFDSGANVLTF.

The chain carries TRBV5-4 and TRBJ1-6, with TRBD1 identical over 7 bases. The CDR3 has 14 residues. In germline, CDR1 is SGHNT, CDR2 YYREEE (reference sequence). V trimming: 7 bases; J trimming: 4 bases; junction bases outside the gene matches: 5. The CDR3 spells CASRLDRYNSPLHF. The CDR3 DNA follows: TGTGCCAGCCGGCTGGACAGGTATAATTCACCCCTCCACTTT.